The sample holds a few counts of the clone carrying this T cell receptor (beta chain). The antigen is undetermined. The source of the sample is a study of T-cell reconstitution after alpha-beta-depleted transplantation in children. Study outcomes and limitations: Expanded graft clones numbering several hundred reportedly gave rise to alpha-beta T cells about two months after transplant. A year had passed since transplant, and T-cell counts and diversity by then came mostly from newly produced T cells. Surviving recipient T cells and intrathymic progenitors accounted for some patients' high TCRbeta diversity at day 60.

Unique molecular identifiers were used to barcode this TCRbeta library. TCRdb reprocessed the PCR reads via MiXCR and lists one record per CDR3 protein. The sample includes about 300,000 distinct CDR3 sequences, over 7% of them seen just once. This TCR derives from a female patient aged 2-15 years who had a stem cell transplant for Fanconi anemia, so the T cells may come from the graft donor. The source material was peripheral blood, sampled 360 days after TCRalphabeta/CD19-depleted stem cell transplant.

The CDR3 region has the DNA TGCGCCAGCCTTAGCGAGGGAGATACGCAGTATTTT. The encoded protein is CASLSEGDTQYF. This sequence joins TRBV10-2 and TRBJ2-3; D is perhaps TRBD2 (5 bases). The CDR3 runs to 12 residues. Germline V gene lookup returns CDR1 WSHSY and CDR2 SAAADI. V lost 8 bases and J 5 bases, leaving 11 bases between the germline ends.